These 6 T cell receptor beta chains share one sample of origin, sequenced in a study of CXCR3-negative and CXCR3-positive naive CD8 T cells. 5' RACE with UMI labels generated the TRB cDNA libraries. TCRdb re-called the 5' RACE reads and catalogs CDR3 proteins one per entry, DNA excluded. This listing includes 35,000 to 55,000 distinct CDR3 sequences. Specimen: naive CXCR3- CD8+ T cells from blood. Described subset: CD45RO-CCR7+CD27+CD95- naive CD8+ T cells lacking CXCR3 (TNR3-). These receptors were collected from a human donor in good health. Some clones in this sample may be carry-over from other donors' samples.

The V gene is TRBV7-3, the J gene TRBJ2-3; checking the TCRdb D call of TRBD2 is not possible without DNA. CDR3 size: 17 residues. Germline CDR1 is SGHTA and CDR2 is FQGTGA. CDR3 protein: CASSRGLAEPRWDTQYF.

This chain links TRBV6-2 or TRBV6-3 with TRBJ2-7. The CDR3 has 11 amino acids. Germline CDR1 reads MNHEY; CDR2 reads SVGEGT. CDR3 in amino acids: CASSYSGEQYF.

The chain is built from TRBV29-1 and TRBJ2-7; TCRdb indicates TRBD1, and absent DNA this call remains unverified. Germline V lookup: CDR1 SQVTM, CDR2 ANQGSEA. The CDR3 covers 12 residues. The CDR3 sequence: CSVTGQNYEQYF.

The genes are TRBV29-1 and TRBJ2-3; the TCRdb D gene call, TRBD2, has no DNA to confirm it. Germline V gives CDR1 SQVTM, CDR2 ANQGSEA. The CDR3 has 14 residues. The CDR3 region is CSAPPGGAGDTQYF.

The chain links TRBV29-1 to TRBJ2-5; checking the TCRdb D call of TRBD1 is not possible without DNA. CDR1 and CDR2 (germline): SQVTM, ANQGSEA. The CDR3 length is 13 residues. CDR3 protein: CSAGQGIWETQYF. The whole variable domain, remainder taken from reference TRBV29-1 and TRBJ2-5, is SAVISQKPSRDICQRGTSLTIQCQVDSQVTMMFWYRQQPGQSLTLIATANQGSEATYESGFVIDKFPISRPNLTFSTLTVSNMSPEDSSIYLCSAGQGIWETQYFGPGTRLLVL.

The chain links TRBV29-1 to TRBJ1-2; the D call of TRBD1 rests on TCRdb alone, since no DNA is present to check it. Per the germline V gene, CDR1 is SQVTM and CDR2 is ANQGSEA. This CDR3 region has 14 residues. CDR3 in amino acids: CSVEGSGGGYGYTF.